The 8 T cell receptor beta chains listed next were all sequenced from one sample in a study of T cell responses to AZD1222 COVID-19 vaccine. The table came from immunoSEQ multiplex PCR; TCRdb's copy has only in-frame clones and leaves some out. The table shows 110,000 to 150,000 clones, with over 90% occurring only once. Material: peripheral blood, obtained on day 0 of AZD1222 vaccination. The receptors shown here come from an adult in good health.

The chain links TRBV28 to TRBJ1-1, with D unclear. Germline-derived CDR1 and CDR2 are MDHEN and SYDVKM. V was pared by 5 bases and J by 3 bases, with 13 bases between. There are 14 residues in the CDR3. DNA for the CDR3: TGTGCCAGCAGTCCCGCGGGCGGGGACACTGAAGCTTTCTTT. Translating gives CASSPAGGDTEAFF.

The CDR3 nucleotides are TGTGCCAGCAGCCCAGCCCCCAACACCGGGGAGCTGTTTTTT. Protein sequence: CASSPAPNTGELFF. This chain links TRBV28 with TRBJ2-2; D not resolved. The CDR3 contains 14 residues. The germline CDR1 and CDR2 sequences are MDHEN and SYDVKM. The ends were cut back, 6 bases at V and 2 bases at J, with 10 bases in the middle.

The J gene is TRBJ1-2, the V gene TRBV29-1; no reliable D call. V shed 3 bases and J shed 8 bases, with 7 bases lying between them. The CDR3 is made up of 10 amino acids. The V gene's germline CDR1 is SQVTM and CDR2 ANQGSEA. CDR3 loop: CSVEESGYTF. In DNA form, the CDR3 reads TGCAGCGTTGAGGAGAGCGGCTACACCTTC.

This chain connects TRBV5-1 to TRBJ2-1; the D is unclear. The CDR3 runs 14 residues. V dropped 0 bases and J dropped 6 bases, with 10 bases sitting between them. The V gene's germline CDR1 is SGHRS and CDR2 YFSETQ. The CDR3 spells CASSLGSPSNEQFF. In DNA, the CDR3 is TGCGCCAGCAGCTTGGGCAGTCCTAGCAATGAGCAGTTCTTC.

The chain couples TRBV30 to TRBJ1-1; possibly TRBD1 for D (6 bases). Trimming left V 5 bases short and J 1 base short, with 11 bases between. The CDR3 has 13 amino acids. Per germline, CDR1 GTSNPN and CDR2 SVGIG (reference sequence). The CDR3 spells CAWADSSNTEAFF. In DNA, the CDR3 is TGTGCCTGGGCGGACAGCTCGAACACTGAAGCTTTCTTT.

V is TRBV19 and J is TRBJ1-5; 7 nucleotides line up with TRBD1. The CDR3 totals 15 residues. The V and J ends lost 7 bases and 3 bases, in that order; junction bases with no gene match: 9. CDR1 is LNHDA and CDR2 is SQIVND in the germline V gene (reference sequence). For the CDR3, the DNA is TGTGCCAGTACCTCCCGACAGGGCAACAATCAGCCCCAGCATTTT. Translating gives CASTSRQGNNQPQHF.

The chain combines TRBV9 with TRBJ2-5, with TRBD1 matching 9 bases. CDR3 length: 14 residues. The V segment lost 2 bases and the J segment 2 bases; nucleotides outside the gene matches: 1. Germline CDR1 is SGDLS and CDR2 is YYNGEE. DNA for the CDR3: TGTGCCAGCAGCGTGACAGGGGGGCAAGAGACCCAGTACTTC. Translated: CASSVTGGQETQYF.

The genes are TRBV20-1 and TRBJ2-5; D unclear. Trimming pared 3 bases from V and 4 bases from J, leaving 6 bases between. Germline values: CDR1 DFQATT, CDR2 SNEGSKA (reference sequence). The CDR3 is 11 amino acids. Here the CDR3 DNA reads TGCAGTGCTAGGAAGGGAGAGACCCAGTACTTC. Translating it yields CSARKGETQYF.